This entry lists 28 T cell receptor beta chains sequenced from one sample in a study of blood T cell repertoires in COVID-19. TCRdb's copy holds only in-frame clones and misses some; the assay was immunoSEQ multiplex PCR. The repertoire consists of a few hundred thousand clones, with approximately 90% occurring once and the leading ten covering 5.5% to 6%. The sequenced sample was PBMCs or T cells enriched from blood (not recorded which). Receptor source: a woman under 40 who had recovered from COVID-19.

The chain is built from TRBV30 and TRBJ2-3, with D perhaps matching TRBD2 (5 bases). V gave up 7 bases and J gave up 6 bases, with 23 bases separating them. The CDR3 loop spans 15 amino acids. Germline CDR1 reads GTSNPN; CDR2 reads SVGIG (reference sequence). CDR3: CALTPDSKNHDTQYF. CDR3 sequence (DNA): TGTGCCTTAACGCCGGACTCTAAAAACCACGATACGCAGTATTTT.

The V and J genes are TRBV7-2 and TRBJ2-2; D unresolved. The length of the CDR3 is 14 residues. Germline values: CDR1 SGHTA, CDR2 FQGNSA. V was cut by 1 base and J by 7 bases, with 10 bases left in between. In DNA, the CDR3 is TGTGCCAGCAGCTTAGTGGTCGCGTACGGGGAGCTGTTTTTT. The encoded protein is CASSLVVAYGELFF. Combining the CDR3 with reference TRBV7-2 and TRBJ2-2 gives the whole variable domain GAGVSQSPSNKVTEKGKDVELRCDPISGHTALYWYRQSLGQGLEFLIYFQGNSAPDKSGLPSDRFSAERTGGSVSTLTIQRTQQEDSAVYLCASSLVVAYGELFFGEGSRLTVL.

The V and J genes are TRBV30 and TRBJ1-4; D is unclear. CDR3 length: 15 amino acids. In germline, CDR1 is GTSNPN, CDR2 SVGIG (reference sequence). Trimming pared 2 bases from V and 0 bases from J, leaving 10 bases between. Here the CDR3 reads CAWSWASATNEKLFF. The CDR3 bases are TGTGCCTGGAGTTGGGCGTCCGCAACTAATGAAAAACTGTTTTTT. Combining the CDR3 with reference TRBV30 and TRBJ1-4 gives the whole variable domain SQTIHQWPATLVQPVGSPLSLECTVEGTSNPNLYWYRQAAGRGLQLLFYSVGIGQISSEVPQNLSASRPQDRQFILSSKKLLLSDSGFYLCAWSWASATNEKLFFGSGTQLSVL.

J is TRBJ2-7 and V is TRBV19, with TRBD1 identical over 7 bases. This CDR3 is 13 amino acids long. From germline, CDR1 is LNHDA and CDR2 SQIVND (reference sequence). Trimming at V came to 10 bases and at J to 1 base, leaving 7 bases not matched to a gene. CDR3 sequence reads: CATKKGQSYEQYF. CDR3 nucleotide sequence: TGTGCCACCAAAAAGGGACAGTCCTACGAGCAGTACTTC.

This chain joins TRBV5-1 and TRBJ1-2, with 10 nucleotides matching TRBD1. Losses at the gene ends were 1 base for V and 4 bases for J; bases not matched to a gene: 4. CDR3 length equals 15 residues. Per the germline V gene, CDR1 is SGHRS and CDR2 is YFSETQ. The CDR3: CASSLLGQGSYGYTF. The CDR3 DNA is TGCGCCAGCAGCTTGTTGGGACAGGGGAGCTATGGCTACACCTTC.

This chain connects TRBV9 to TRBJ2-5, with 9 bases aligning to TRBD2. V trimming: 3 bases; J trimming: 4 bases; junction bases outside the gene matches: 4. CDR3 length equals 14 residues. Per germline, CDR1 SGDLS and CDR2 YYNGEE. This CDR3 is CASSGGGAAETQYF. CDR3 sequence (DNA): TGTGCCAGCAGCGGCGGGGGGGCAGCAGAGACCCAGTACTTC.

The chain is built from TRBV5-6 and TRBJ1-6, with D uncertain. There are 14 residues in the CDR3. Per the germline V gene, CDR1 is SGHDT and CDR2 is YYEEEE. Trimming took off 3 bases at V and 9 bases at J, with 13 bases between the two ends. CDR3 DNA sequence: TGTGCCAGCAGCTCCCTTCGGGAGAGTTCACCCCTCCACTTT. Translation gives CASSSLRESSPLHF.

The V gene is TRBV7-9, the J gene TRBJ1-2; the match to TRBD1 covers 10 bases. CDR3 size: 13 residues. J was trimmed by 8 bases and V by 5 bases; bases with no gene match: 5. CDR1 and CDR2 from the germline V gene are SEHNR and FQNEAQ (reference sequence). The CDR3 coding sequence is TGTGCCAGCAGCCTGACAGGGGGCTTAGGCTACACCTTC. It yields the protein CASSLTGGLGYTF.

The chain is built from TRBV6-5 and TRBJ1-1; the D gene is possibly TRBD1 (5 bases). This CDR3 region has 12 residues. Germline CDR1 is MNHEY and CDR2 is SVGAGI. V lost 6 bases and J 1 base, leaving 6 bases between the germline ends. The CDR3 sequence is CASRGGNTEAFF. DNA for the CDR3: TGTGCCAGCAGGGGGGGGAACACTGAAGCTTTCTTT.

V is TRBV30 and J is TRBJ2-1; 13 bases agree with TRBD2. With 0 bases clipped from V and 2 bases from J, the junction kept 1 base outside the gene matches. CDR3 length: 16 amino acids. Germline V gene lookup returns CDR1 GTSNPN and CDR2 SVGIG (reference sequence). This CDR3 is CAWSVLAGGPYNEQFF. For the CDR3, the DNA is TGTGCCTGGAGTGTACTAGCGGGGGGGCCCTACAATGAGCAGTTCTTC.

In nucleotides, the CDR3 is TGTGCCAGCAGTGACTCGAGTCGACAGGGGGCGGGTGGCTACACCTTC. Its protein product is CASSDSSRQGAGGYTF. This chain uses TRBV6-4 with TRBJ1-2; 10 bases map to TRBD1. The J segment lost 7 bases and the V segment lost 0 bases, leaving 8 bases of the junction unmatched. The CDR3 sequence is 16 residues long. Germline V gene lookup returns CDR1 MRHNA and CDR2 SNTAGT.

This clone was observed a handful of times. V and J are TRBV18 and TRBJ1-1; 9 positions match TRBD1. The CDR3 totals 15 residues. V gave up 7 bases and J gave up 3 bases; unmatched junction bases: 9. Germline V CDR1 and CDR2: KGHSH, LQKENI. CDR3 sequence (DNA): TGTGCCAGCTTTTTAGGGACAGGGAGCTACACTGAAGCTTTCTTT. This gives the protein CASFLGTGSYTEAFF.

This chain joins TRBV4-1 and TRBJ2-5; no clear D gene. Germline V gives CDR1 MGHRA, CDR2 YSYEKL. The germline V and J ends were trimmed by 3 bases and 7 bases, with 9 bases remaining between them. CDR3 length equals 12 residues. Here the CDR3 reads CASSHVRGTQYF. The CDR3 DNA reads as TGCGCCAGCAGCCACGTGCGCGGGACCCAGTACTTC.

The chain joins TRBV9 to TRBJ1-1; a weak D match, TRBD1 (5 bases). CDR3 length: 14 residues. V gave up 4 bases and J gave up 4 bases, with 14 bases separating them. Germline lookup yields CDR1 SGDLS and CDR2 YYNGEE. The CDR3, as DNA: TGTGCCAGCAGCCCCCAGGGAGGGTCCACTGAAGCTTTCTTT. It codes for CASSPQGGSTEAFF.

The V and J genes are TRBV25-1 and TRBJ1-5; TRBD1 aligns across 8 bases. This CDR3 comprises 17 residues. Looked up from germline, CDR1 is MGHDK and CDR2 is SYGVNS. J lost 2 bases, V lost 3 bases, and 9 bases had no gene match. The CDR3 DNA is TGTGCCAGCAGTGATCACCAGGGGGCGGATGGCAATCAGCCCCAGCATTTT. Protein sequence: CASSDHQGADGNQPQHF.

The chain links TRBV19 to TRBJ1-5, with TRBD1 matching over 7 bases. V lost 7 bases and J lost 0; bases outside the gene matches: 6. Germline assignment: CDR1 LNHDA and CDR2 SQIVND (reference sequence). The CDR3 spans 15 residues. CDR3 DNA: TGTGCCAGTACCTCGACAGGGTATAGCAATCAGCCCCAGCATTTT. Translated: CASTSTGYSNQPQHF.

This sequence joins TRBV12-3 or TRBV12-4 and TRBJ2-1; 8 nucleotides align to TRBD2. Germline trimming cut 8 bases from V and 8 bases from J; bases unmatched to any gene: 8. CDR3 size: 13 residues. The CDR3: CASGRLAWHEQFF. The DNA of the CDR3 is TGTGCCAGCGGCCGACTAGCGTGGCATGAGCAGTTCTTC.

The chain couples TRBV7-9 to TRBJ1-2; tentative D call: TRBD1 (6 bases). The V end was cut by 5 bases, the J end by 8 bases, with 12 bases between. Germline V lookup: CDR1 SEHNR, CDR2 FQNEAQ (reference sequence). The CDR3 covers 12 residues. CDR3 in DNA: TGTGCCAGCAGCCAGAGGACAGTCGGCTACACCTTC. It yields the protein CASSQRTVGYTF.

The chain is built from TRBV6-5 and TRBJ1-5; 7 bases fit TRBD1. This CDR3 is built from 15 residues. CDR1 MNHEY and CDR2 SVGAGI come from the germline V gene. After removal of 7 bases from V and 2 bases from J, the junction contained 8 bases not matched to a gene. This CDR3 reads CASNPGQSRNQPQHF. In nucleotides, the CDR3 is TGTGCCAGCAACCCGGGACAGAGCCGCAATCAGCCCCAGCATTTT.

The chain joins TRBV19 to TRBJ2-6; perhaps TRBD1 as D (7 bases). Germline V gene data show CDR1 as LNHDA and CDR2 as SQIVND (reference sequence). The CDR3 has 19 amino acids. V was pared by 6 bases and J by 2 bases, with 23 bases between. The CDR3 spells CASSPRGTVSKAGANVLTF. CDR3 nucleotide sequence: TGTGCCAGTAGCCCCCGCGGGACAGTTAGTAAGGCTGGGGCCAACGTCCTGACTTTC. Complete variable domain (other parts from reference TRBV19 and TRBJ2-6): DGGITQSPKYLFRKEGQNVTLSCEQNLNHDAMYWYRQDPGQGLRLIYYSQIVNDFQKGDIAEGYSVSREKKESFPLTVTSAQKNPTAFYLCASSPRGTVSKAGANVLTFGAGSRLTVL.

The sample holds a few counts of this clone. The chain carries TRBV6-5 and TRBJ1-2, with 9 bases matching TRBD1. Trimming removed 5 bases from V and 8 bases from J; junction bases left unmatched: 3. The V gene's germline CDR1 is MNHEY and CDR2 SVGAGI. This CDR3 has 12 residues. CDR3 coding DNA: TGTGCCAGCAGTCGACAGGGGGGAGGCTACACCTTC. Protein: CASSRQGGGYTF.

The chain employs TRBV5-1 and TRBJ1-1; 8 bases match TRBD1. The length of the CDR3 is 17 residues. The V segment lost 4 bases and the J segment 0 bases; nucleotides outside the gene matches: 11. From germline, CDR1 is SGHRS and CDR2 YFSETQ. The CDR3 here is CASSPSYRGLLNTEAFF. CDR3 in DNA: TGCGCCAGCAGCCCCTCTTACAGGGGGTTACTGAACACTGAAGCTTTCTTT.

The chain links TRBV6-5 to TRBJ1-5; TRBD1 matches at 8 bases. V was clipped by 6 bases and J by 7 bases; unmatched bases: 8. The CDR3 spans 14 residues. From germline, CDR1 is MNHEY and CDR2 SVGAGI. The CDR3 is CASRPQGAQQPQHF. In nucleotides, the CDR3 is TGTGCCAGCAGACCCCAGGGGGCTCAACAGCCCCAGCATTTT.

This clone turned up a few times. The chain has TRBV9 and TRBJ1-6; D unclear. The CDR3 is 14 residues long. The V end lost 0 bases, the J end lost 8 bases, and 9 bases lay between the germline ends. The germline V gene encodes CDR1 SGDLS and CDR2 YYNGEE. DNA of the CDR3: TGTGCCAGCAGCGTAGAGACGAGGGATTCACCCCTCCACTTT. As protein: CASSVETRDSPLHF.

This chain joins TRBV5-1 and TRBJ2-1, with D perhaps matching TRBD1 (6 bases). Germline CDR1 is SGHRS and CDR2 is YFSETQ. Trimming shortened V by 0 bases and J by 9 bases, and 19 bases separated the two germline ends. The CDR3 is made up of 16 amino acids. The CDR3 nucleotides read TGCGCCAGCAGCTTGGAAGCCGGGACACCGCGTGGTGAGCAGTTCTTC. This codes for CASSLEAGTPRGEQFF.

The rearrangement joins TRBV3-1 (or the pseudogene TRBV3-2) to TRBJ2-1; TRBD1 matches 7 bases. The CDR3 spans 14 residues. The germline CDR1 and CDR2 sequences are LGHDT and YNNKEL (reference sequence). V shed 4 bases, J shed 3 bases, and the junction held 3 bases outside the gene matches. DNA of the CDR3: TGTGCCAGCAGCCCGGACAGGAACTACAATGAGCAGTTCTTC. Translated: CASSPDRNYNEQFF.

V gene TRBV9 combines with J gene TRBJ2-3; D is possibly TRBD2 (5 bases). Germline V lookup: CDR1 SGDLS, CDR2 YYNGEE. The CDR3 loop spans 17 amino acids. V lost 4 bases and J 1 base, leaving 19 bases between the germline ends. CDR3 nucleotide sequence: TGTGCCAGCAGCCCGAGAGAGGGTGGCAGTGGCACAGATACGCAGTATTTT. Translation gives CASSPREGGSGTDTQYF.

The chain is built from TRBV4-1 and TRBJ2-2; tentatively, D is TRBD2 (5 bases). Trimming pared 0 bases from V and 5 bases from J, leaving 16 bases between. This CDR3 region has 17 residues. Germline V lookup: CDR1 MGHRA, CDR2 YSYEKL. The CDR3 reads CASSQDRSTTETGELFF. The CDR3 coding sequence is TGCGCCAGCAGCCAAGATCGTTCGACTACTGAAACCGGGGAGCTGTTTTTT.